Given below is one TCR beta chain in context. The germline V gene has CDR1 LGHDT and CDR2 YNNKEL (reference sequence). The CDR3 is made up of 16 amino acids. V lost 0 bases and J lost 4; bases outside the gene matches: 8. This sample stems from a study of blood T cell repertoires in COVID-19. Background on the study: T cells, B-cell-depleted T cells, or PBMCs supplied cDNA or gDNA.

Some clones are missing from TCRdb's copy, which holds only in-frame ones; the method was immunoSEQ multiplex PCR. The sample lists approximately 100,000 clones; approximately 86% were seen once. Participant age was 18 to 89 years, and participants resided in about two dozen US areas. This sequence was found in a woman aged 45 to 65 who had recovered from COVID-19. This chain links TRBV3-1 (or the pseudogene TRBV3-2) with TRBJ1-2; 7 bases are shared with TRBD1. Sequenced sample: PBMCs or T cells enriched from blood (not recorded which). DNA for the CDR3: TGTGCCAGCAGCCAAGATGTGGGACAGCTATTCTATGGCTACACCTTC. It specifies CASSQDVGQLFYGYTF.